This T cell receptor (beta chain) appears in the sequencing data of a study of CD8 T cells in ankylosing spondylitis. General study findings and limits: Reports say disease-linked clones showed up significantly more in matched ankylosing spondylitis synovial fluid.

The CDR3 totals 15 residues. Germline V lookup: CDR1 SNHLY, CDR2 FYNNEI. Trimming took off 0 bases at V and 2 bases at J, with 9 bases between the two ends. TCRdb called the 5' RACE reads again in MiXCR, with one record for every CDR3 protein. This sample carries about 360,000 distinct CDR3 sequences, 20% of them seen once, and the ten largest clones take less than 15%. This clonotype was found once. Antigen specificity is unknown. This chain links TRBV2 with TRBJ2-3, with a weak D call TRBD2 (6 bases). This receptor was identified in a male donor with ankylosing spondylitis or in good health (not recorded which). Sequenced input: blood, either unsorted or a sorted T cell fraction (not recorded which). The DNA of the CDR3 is TGTGCCAGCAGTGAAGCGGTAGCGGTCACAGATACGCAGTATTTT. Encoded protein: CASSEAVAVTDTQYF.